The clone carrying this T cell receptor (beta chain) was seen many times. The data derive from a study of human T cells and chemical hapten exposure. Across the whole study: Patches with 0.01% DPC went on the upper back, and the tests were read at 6 days.

The time point was: patch test 2, 6 weeks after DPC sensitization. Regarding treatment: therapeutic diphenylcyclopropenone sensitization with weekly scalp DPC. TCRdb redid the calling of the RACE reads with MiXCR, one entry per CDR3 protein. The sample carries around 99,000 distinct CDR3 sequences, approximately 11% recorded once. The receptor was isolated from a man aged 35-49 years with alopecia areata. Some clones in this sample may be carry-over from other donors' samples. The sample consisted of whole blood, taken in connection with sensitization to the hapten diphenylcyclopropenone (DPC).

The chain's CDR3 is CASRGGTGSNQPQHF. DNA of the CDR3: TGTGCCAGCAGAGGGGGGACAGGGAGCAATCAGCCCCAGCATTTT. This chain links TRBV12-3 or TRBV12-4 with TRBJ1-5; TRBD1 aligns across 9 bases. The junction had 4 bases not matched to a gene; V was cut back by 6 bases and J by 1 base. CDR3 size: 15 residues.